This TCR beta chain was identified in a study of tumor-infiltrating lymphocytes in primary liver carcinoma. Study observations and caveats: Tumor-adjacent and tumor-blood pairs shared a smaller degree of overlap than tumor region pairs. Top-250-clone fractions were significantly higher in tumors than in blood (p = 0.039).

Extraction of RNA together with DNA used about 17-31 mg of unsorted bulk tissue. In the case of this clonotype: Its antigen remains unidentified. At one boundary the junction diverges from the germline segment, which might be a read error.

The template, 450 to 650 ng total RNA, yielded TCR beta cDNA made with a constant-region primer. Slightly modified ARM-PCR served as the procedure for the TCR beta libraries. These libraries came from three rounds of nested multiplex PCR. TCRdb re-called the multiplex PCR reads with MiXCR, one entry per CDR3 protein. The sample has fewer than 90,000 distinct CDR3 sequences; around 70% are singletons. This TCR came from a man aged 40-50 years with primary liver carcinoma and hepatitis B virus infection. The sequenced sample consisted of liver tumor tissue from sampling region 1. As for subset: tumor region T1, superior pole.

The DNA for the CDR3 is TGTGCCTGCAGCTCCCCAGACCATACTGAAGCTTTCTTT. This codes for CACSSPDHTEAFF. The gene calls are TRBV5-4 and TRBJ1-1, with unresolved D. Germline CDR1 SGHNT, CDR2 YYREEE (reference sequence). This CDR3 region has 13 residues. Full variable domain (remainder filled in from reference TRBV5-4 and TRBJ1-1): ETGVTQSPTHLIKTRGQQVTLRCSSQSGHNTVSWYQQALGQGPQFIFQYYREEENGRGNFPPRFSGLQFPNYSSELNVNALELDDSALYLCACSSPDHTEAFFGQGTRLTVV.